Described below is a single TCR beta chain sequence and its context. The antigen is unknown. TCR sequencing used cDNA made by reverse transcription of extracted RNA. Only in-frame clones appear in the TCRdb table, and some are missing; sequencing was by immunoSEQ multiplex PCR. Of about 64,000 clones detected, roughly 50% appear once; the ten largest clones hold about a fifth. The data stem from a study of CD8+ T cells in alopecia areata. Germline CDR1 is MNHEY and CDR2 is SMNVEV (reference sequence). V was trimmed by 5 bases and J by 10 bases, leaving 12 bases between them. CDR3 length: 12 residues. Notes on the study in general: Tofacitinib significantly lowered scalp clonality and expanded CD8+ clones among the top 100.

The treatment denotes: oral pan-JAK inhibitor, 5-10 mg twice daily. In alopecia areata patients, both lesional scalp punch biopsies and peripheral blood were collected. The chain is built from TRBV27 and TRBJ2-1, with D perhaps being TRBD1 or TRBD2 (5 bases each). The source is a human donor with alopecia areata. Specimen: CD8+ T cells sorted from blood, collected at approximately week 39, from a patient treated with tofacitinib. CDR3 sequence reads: CASSQGPLEQFF. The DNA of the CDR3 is TGTGCCAGCAGTCAGGGACCGCTGGAGCAGTTCTTC.